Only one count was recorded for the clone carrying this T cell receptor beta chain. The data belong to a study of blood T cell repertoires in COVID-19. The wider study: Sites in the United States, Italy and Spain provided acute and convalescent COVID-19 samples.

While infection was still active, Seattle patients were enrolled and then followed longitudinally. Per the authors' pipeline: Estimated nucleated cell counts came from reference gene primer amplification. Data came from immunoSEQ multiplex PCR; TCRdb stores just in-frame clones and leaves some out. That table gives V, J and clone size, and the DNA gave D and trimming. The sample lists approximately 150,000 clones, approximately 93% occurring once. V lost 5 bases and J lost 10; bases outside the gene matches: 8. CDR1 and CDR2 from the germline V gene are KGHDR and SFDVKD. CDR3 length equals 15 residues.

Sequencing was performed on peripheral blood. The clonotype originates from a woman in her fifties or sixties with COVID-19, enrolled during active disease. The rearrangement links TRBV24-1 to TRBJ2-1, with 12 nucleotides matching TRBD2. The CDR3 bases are TGTGCCACCAGTGGGACTAGCGGGGCCGTGGAGGAGCAGTTCTTC. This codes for CATSGTSGAVEEQFF.